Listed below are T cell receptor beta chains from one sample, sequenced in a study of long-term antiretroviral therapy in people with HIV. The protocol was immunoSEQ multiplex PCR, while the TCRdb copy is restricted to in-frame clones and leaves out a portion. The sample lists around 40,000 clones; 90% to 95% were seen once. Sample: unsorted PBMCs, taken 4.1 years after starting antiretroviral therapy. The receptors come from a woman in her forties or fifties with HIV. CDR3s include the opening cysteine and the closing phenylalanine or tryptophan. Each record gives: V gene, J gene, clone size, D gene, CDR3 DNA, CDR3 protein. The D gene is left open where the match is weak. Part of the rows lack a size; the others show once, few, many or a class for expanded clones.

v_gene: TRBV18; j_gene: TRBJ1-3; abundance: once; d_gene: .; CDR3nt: TGTGCCAGCTCAAACGACAGAGGCTCTGGAAACACCATATATTTT; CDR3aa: CASSNDRGSGNTIYF
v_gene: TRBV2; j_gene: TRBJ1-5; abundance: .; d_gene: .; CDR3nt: TGTGCCAGCAACCCCTCGGGGCAGAGCAATCAGCCCCAGCATTTT; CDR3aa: CASNPSGQSNQPQHF
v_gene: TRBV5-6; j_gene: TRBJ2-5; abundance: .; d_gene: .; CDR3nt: TGTGCCAGCAGCCCCGCCAGGGCGCAAGAGACCCAGTACTTC; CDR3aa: CASSPARAQETQYF
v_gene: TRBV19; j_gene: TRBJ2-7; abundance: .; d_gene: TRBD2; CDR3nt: TGTGCCAGTAGTATTCAGCGGGGGGTTCCCTACGAGCAGTACTTC; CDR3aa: CASSIQRGVPYEQYF
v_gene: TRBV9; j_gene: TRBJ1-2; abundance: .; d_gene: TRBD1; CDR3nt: TGTGCCAGCAGCGGAGACAACAGGGGGCGCACCTTC; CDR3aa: CASSGDNRGRTF
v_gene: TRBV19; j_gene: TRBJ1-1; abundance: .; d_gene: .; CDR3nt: TGTGCCAGTAGTACCCGGACTGAGTTGGCCGCTGAAGCTTTCTTT; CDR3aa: CASSTRTELAAEAFF
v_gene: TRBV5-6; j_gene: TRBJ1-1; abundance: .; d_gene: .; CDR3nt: TGTGCCAGCAGCCGAAGAGGGAACACTGAAGCTTTCTTT; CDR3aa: CASSRRGNTEAFF
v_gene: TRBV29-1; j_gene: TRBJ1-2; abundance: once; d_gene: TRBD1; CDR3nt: TGCAGCGTTGTGACAGGGGGCTGGGTCTATGGCTACACCTTC; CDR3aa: CSVVTGGWVYGYTF
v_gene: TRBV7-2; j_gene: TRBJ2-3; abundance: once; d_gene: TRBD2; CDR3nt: TGTGCCAGCAGCTTAGGACTAGCGGGGGGCACAGATACGCAGTATTTT; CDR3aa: CASSLGLAGGTDTQYF
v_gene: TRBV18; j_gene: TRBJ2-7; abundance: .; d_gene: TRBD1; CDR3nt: TGTGCCAGCTCACTTAGACAGGGCTCCTACGAGCAGTACTTC; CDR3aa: CASSLRQGSYEQYF
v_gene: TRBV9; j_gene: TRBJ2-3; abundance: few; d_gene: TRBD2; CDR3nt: TGTGCCAGCAGCGGAACTAGCGGGGGGGCCAGTGATACGCAGTATTTT; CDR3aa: CASSGTSGGASDTQYF
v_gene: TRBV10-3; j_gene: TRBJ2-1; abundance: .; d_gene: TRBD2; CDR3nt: TGTGCCATCAGTGGGGCGGGGGGGCATGCCAATGAGCAGTTCTTC; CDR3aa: CAISGAGGHANEQFF
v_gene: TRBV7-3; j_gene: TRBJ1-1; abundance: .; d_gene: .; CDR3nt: TGTGCCAGCAGCGAACTTGGACGGGCTGACACTGAAGCTTTCTTT; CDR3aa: CASSELGRADTEAFF
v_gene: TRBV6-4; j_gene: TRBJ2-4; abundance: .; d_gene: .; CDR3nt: TGTGCCAGCAGTGACTCGATCCGTGAGGGTTCCAAAAACATTCAGTACTTC; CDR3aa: CASSDSIREGSKNIQYF
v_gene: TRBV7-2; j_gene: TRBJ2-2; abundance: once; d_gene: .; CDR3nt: TGTGCCAGCAGCTTAGCGCGAGGAGGGAACACCGGGGAGCTGTTTTTT; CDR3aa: CASSLARGGNTGELFF
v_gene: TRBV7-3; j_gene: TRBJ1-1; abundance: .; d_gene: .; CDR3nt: TGTGCCAGCAGCTTAGTAATGAACACTGAAGCTTTCTTT; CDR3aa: CASSLVMNTEAFF
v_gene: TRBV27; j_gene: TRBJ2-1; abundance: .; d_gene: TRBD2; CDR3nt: TGTGCCAGCAGTTTATCACGCGGGGGGGCGAATGAGCAGTTCTTC; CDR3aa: CASSLSRGGANEQFF
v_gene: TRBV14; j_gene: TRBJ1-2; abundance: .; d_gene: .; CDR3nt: TGTGCCAGCAGCCCTCAGGGTAACTATGGCTACACCTTC; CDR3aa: CASSPQGNYGYTF
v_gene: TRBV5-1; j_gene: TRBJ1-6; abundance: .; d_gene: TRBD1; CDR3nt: TGCGCCAGCAGCTACACCGGGACAGCGAACAATTCACCCCTCCACTTT; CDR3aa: CASSYTGTANNSPLHF
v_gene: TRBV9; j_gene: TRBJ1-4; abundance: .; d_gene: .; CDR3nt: TGTGCCAGCAGCGCAGCGAGGGGGAGGGAGGATGAAAAACTGTTTTTT; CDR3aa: CASSAARGREDEKLFF
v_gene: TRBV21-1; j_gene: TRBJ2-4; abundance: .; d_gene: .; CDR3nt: TGTGCCAGCAGCAAAGAGGCAGCGAAAAACATTCAGTACTTC; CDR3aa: CASSKEAAKNIQYF
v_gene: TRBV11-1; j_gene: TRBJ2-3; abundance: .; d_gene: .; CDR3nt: TGTGCCAGCAGCTTAGAATATCTAGGGGCCTCGATCACAGATACGCAGTATTTT; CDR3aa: CASSLEYLGASITDTQYF
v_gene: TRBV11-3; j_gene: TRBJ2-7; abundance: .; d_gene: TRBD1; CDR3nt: TGTGCCAGCAGCTTAGCGTCACCGGGACAGGGCTACGAGCAGTACTTC; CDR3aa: CASSLASPGQGYEQYF
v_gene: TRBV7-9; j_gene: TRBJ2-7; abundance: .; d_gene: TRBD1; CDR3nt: TGTGCCAGCAGCTTATCGCCGGGACAGGGGCCTGCCTACGAGCAGTACTTC; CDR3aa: CASSLSPGQGPAYEQYF
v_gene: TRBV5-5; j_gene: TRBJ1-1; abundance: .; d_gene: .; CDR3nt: TGTGCCAGCAGCTTGCAGGTAGGGGCAAACACTGAAGCTTTCTTT; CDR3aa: CASSLQVGANTEAFF
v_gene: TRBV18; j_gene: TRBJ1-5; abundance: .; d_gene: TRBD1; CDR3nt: TGTGCCAGCTCACCACCGGGACAGGGTACGGGCAATCAGCCCCAGCATTTT; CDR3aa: CASSPPGQGTGNQPQHF
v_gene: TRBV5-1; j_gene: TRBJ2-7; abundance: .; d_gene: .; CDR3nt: TGCGCCAGCAGCTTGGCAGGGATGGGCTACGAGCAGTACTTC; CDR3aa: CASSLAGMGYEQYF
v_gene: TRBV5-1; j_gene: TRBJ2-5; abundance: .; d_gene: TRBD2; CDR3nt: TGCGCCAGCAGCCGGTCCGGGGGGCAAGAGACCCAGTACTTC; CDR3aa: CASSRSGGQETQYF
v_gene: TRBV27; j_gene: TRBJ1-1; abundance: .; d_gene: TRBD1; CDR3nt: TGTGCCAGCAGTGTGACAGGGGTCACTGAAGCTTTCTTT; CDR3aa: CASSVTGVTEAFF
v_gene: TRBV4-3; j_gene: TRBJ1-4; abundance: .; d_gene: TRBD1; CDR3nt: TGCGCCAGCAGCCAAGGGCAGGGGGCTGAAAAACTGTTTTTT; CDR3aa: CASSQGQGAEKLFF
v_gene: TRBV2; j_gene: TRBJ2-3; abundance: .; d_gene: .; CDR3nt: TGTGCCAGCAGGCTGACAGAGGCAGATACGCAGTATTTT; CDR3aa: CASRLTEADTQYF
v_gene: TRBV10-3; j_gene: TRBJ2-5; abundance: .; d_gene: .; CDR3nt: TGTGCCATCAGTGAGTGGGGGGAGACCCAGTACTTC; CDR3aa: CAISEWGETQYF
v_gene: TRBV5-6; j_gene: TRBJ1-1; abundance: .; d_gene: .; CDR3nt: TGTGCCAGCAGCTTGGTCGGGGGTCTGAACACTGAAGCTTTCTTT; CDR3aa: CASSLVGGLNTEAFF
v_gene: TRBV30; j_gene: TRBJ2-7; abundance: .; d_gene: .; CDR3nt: TGTGCCTGGAGTGTACTGGGGCGCGGCTCCTACGAGCAGTACTTC; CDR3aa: CAWSVLGRGSYEQYF
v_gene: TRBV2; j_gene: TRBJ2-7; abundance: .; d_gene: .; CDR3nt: TGTGCCAGCAACTGGGGGACTGACTCCTACGAGCAGTACTTC; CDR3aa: CASNWGTDSYEQYF
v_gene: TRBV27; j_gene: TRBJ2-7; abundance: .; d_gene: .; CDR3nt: TGTGCCAGCAGCCCATATCCCTACCGCTCCTACGAGCAGTACTTC; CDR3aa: CASSPYPYRSYEQYF
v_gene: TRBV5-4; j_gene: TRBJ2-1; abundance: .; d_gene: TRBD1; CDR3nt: TGTGCCAGCAGCTCGGGGACAGGGAGAGATGAGCAGTTCTTC; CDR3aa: CASSSGTGRDEQFF
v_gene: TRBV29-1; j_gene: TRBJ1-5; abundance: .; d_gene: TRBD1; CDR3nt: TGCAGCGCCGGGACAGGGGCCAGTCAGCCCCAGCATTTT; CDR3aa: CSAGTGASQPQHF
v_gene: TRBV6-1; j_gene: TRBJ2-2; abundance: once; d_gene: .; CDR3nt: TGTGCCAGCAGTGAAAGAACAGGGAGAAACACCGGGGAGCTGTTTTTT; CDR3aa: CASSERTGRNTGELFF
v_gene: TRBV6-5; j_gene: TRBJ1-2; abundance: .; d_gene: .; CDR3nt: TGTGCCAGCATATCGTCAGCTGGCTACACCTTC; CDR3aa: CASISSAGYTF
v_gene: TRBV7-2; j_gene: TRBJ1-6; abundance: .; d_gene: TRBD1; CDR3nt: TGTGCCAGCAGCTTGACCCACAGGGGAGGAGATTCACCCCTCCACTTT; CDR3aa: CASSLTHRGGDSPLHF
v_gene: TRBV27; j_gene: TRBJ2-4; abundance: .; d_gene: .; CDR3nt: TGTGCCAGCAGTTTCGCAGGAACTAGAAACATTCAGTACTTC; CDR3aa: CASSFAGTRNIQYF
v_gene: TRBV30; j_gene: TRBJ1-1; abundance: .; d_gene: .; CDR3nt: TGTGCCTGGAGTCGACAGCCGAACACTGAAGCTTTCTTT; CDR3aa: CAWSRQPNTEAFF
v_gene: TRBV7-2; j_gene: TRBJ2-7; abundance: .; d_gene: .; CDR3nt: TGTGCCAGCAGCTTACCGGGGCCAGGGACCTACGAGCAGTACTTC; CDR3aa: CASSLPGPGTYEQYF
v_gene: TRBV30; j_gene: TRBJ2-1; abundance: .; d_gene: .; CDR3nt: TGTGCCTGGTCCACCGGGACTCTCTACAATGAGCAGTTCTTC; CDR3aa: CAWSTGTLYNEQFF
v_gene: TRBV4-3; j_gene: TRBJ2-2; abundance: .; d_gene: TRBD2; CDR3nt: TGCGCCAGCAGCCAAATGGTAGTAGCGGGGGGGAGAACCGGGGAGCTGTTTTTT; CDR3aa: CASSQMVVAGGRTGELFF
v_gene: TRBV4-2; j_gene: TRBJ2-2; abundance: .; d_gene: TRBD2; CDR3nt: TGTGCCAGCAGCCAAGTTCCTTTTACTAGCGGGGGGGTAACCGGGGAGCTGTTTTTT; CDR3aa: CASSQVPFTSGGVTGELFF
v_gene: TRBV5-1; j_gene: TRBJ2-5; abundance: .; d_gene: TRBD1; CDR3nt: TGCGCCAGCAGCCGACAGGGACAAGAGACCCAGTACTTC; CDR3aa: CASSRQGQETQYF
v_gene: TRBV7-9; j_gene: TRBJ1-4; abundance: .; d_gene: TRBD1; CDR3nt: TGTGCCAGCAGCTTACCCCAGACAGGGCGCACTAATGAAAAACTGTTTTTT; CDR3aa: CASSLPQTGRTNEKLFF
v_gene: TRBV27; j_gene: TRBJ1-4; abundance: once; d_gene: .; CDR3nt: TGTGCCAGCAGTAGGGGGTCGGGCCGACCACCCGAAAAACTGTTTTTT; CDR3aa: CASSRGSGRPPEKLFF
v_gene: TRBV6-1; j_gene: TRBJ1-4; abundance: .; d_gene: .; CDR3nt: TGTGCCAGCAGTGAGATTAAGGGGCGTGGGAATGAAAAACTGTTTTTT; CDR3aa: CASSEIKGRGNEKLFF